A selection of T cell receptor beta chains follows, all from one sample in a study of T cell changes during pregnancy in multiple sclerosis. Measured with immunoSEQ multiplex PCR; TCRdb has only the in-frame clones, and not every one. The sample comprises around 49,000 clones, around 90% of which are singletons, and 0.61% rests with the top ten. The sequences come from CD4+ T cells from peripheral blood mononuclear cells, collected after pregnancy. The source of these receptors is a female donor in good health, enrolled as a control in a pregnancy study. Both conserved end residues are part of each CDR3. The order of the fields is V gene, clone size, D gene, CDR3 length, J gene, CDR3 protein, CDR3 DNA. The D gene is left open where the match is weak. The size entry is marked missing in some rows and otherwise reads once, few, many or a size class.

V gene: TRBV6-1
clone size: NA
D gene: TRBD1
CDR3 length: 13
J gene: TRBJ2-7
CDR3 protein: CASSAGTGYEQYF
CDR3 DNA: TGTGCCAGCAGTGCCGGGACAGGTTACGAGCAGTACTTC

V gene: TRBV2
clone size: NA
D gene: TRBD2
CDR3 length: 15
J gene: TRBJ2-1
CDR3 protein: CASRIGLATYNEQFF
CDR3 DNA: TGTGCCAGCAGAATCGGACTAGCGACCTACAATGAGCAGTTCTTC

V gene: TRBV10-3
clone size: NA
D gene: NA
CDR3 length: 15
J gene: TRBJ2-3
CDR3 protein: CAISEGGPTWDTQYF
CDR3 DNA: TGTGCCATCAGTGAGGGGGGCCCTACGTGGGATACGCAGTATTTT

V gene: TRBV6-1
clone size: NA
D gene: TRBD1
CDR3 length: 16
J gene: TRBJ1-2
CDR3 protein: CASSGPGQGSYDGYTF
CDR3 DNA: TGTGCCAGCAGTGGCCCCGGACAGGGTAGTTATGATGGCTACACCTTC

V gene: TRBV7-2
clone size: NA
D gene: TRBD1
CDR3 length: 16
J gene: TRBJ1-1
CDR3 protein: CASSLVARGLGTEAFF
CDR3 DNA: TGTGCCAGCAGCTTAGTAGCCAGGGGGCTGGGTACTGAAGCTTTCTTT

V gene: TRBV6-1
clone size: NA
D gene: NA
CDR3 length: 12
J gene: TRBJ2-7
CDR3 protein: CASSLQRDEQYF
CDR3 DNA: TGTGCCAGCAGTTTGCAGAGGGACGAGCAGTACTTC

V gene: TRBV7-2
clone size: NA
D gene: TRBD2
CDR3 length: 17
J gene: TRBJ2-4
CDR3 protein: CASSLALTSGAKNIQYF
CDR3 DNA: TGTGCCAGCAGCTTAGCCCTGACTAGCGGAGCCAAAAACATTCAGTACTTC

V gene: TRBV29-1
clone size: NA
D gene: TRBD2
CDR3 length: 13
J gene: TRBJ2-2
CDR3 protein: CSVSGSYTGELFF
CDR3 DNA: TGCAGCGTGAGCGGGAGCTACACCGGGGAGCTGTTTTTT

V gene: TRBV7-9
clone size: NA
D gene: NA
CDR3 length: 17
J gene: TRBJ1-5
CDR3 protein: CASSFEKGRGGNQPQHF
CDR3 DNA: TGTGCCAGCAGCTTTGAAAAGGGGCGCGGAGGCAATCAGCCCCAGCATTTT

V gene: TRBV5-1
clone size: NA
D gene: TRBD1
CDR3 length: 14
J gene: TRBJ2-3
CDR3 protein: CASSTGTGGYTQYF
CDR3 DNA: TGCGCCAGCAGCACCGGGACAGGGGGATACACGCAGTATTTT

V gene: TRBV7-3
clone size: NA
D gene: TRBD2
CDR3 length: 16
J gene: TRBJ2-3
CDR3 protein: CASSLGTSGGANTQYF
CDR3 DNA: TGTGCCAGCAGCCTAGGGACTAGCGGGGGGGCTAATACGCAGTATTTT

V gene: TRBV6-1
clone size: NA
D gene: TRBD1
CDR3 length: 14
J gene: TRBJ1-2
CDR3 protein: CASSSGTALFGYTF
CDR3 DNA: TGTGCCAGCAGCTCCGGGACAGCTCTTTTTGGCTACACCTTC

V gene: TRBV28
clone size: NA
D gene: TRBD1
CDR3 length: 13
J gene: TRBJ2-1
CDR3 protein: CATHGQGPNEQFF
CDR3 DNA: TGTGCCACCCACGGACAGGGACCCAATGAGCAGTTCTTC

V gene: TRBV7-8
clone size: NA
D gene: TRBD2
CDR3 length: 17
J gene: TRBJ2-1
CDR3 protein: CASSPPHRLAVYNEQFF
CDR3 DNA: TGTGCCAGCAGCCCTCCCCATAGACTAGCGGTTTACAATGAGCAGTTCTTC

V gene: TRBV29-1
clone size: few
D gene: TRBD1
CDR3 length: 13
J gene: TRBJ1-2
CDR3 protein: CSALDRGKDGYTF
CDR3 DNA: TGCAGCGCCCTGGACAGGGGGAAGGATGGCTACACCTTC

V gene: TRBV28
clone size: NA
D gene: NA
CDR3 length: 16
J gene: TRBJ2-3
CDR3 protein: CASSSVIGTSTDTQYF
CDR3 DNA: TGTGCCAGCAGTTCCGTTATCGGGACTAGCACAGATACGCAGTATTTT

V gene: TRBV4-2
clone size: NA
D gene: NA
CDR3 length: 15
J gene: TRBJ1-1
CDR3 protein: CASSQDLVGDTEAFF
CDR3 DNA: TGTGCCAGCAGCCAAGATCTCGTAGGGGACACTGAAGCTTTCTTT

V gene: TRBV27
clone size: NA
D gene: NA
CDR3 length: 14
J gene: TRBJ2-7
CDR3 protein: CASSYRDTGHEQYF
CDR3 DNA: TGTGCCAGCAGTTACCGGGACACCGGCCACGAGCAGTACTTC

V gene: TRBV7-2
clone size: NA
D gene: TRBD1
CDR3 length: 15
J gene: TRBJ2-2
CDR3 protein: CASSPQGPNTGELFF
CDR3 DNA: TGTGCCAGCAGTCCACAGGGGCCGAACACCGGGGAGCTGTTTTTT

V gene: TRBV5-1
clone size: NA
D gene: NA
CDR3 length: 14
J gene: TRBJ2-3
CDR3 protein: CASSLAQFVDTQYF
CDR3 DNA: TGCGCCAGCAGCTTGGCCCAATTTGTAGATACGCAGTATTTT

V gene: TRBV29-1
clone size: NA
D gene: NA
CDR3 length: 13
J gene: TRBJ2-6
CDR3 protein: CSVEAAGANVLTF
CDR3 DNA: TGCAGCGTCGAAGCCGCTGGGGCCAACGTCCTGACTTTC

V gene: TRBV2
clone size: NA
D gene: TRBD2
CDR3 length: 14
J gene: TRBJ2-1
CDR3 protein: CASRVVAGYNEQFF
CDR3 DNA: TGTGCCAGCAGAGTGGTAGCGGGCTACAATGAGCAGTTCTTC

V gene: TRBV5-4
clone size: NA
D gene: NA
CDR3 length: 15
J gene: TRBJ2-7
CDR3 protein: CASSGSWGTTYEQYF
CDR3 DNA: TGTGCCAGCAGCGGAAGTTGGGGGACAACCTACGAGCAGTACTTC

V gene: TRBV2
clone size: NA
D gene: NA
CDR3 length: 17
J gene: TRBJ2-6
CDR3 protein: CASTYDSPFSGANVLTF
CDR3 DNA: TGTGCCAGCACCTACGACAGCCCTTTCTCTGGGGCCAACGTCCTGACTTTC

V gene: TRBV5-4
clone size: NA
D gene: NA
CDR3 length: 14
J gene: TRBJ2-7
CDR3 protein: CASSSAGSPYEQYF
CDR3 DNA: TGTGCCAGCAGCTCTGCGGGGAGTCCCTACGAGCAGTACTTC

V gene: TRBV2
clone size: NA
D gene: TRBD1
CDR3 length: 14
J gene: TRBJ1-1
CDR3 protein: CASIPGQLNTEAFF
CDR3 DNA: TGTGCCAGCATCCCGGGACAGTTGAACACTGAAGCTTTCTTT

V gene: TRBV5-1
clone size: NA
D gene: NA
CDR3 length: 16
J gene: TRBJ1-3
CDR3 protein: CASSSRAGNSGNTIYF
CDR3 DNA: TGCGCCAGCAGCTCTAGAGCAGGGAACTCTGGAAACACCATATATTTT

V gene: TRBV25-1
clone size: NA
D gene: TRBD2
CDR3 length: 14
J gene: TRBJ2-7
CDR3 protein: CASSVGDYSYEQYF
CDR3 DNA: TGTGCCAGCAGTGTGGGGGACTACTCCTACGAGCAGTACTTC

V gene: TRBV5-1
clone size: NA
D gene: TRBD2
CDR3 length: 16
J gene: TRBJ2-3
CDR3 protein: CASSTSSGRSTDTQYF
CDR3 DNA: TGCGCCAGCAGCACCTCTAGCGGGAGGTCCACAGATACGCAGTATTTT

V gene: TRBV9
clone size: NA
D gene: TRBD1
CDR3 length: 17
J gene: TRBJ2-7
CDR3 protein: CASSLLADRVFVNEQYF
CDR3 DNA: TGTGCCAGCAGCCTCCTTGCGGACAGGGTTTTTGTCAACGAGCAGTACTTC

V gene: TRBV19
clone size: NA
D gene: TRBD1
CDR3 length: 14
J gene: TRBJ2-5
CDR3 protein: CASRVTGGGETQYF
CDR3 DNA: TGTGCCAGTAGAGTGACAGGGGGCGGTGAGACCCAGTACTTC

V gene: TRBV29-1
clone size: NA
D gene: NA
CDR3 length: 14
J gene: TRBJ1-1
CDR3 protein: CSVALMKLNTEAFF
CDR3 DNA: TGCAGCGTTGCCTTAATGAAGCTGAACACTGAAGCTTTCTTT

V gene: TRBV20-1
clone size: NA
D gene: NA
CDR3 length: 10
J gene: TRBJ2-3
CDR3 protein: CSASTDTQYF
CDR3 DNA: TGCAGTGCCAGTACAGATACGCAGTATTTT

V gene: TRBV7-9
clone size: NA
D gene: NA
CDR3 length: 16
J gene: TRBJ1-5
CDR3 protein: CASSLAGGFSNQPQHF
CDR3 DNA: TGTGCCAGCAGCTTAGCAGGAGGGTTTAGCAATCAGCCCCAGCATTTT

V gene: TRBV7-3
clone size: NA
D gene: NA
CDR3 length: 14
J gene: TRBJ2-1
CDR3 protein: CASSPPGQSNEQFF
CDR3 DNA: TGTGCCAGCAGCCCGCCCGGACAGTCTAATGAGCAGTTCTTC

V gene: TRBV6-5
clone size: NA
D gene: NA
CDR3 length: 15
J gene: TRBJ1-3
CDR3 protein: CASSYQAREGNTIYF
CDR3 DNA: TGTGCCAGCAGTTACCAGGCGCGAGAGGGAAACACCATATATTTT

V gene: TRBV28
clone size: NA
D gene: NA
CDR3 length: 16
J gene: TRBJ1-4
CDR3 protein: CASSPAAAATNEKLFF
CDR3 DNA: TGTGCCAGCAGTCCCGCGGCGGCTGCAACTAATGAAAAACTGTTTTTT

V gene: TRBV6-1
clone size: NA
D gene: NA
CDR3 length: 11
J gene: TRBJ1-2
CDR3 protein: CASKQGYGYTF
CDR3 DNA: TGTGCCAGCAAGCAGGGCTATGGCTACACCTTC

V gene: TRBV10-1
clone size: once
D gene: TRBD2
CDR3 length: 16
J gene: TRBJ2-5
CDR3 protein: CASSGGWTSGQETQYF
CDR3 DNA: TGCGCCAGCAGTGGGGGATGGACTAGCGGACAAGAGACCCAGTACTTC

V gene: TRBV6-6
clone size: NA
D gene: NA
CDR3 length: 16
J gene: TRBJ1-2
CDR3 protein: CASSPPVMRSNYGYTF
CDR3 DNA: TGTGCCAGCAGTCCCCCGGTCATGAGGTCTAACTATGGCTACACCTTC

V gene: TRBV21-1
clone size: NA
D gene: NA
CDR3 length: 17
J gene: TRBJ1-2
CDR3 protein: CASSKGFEQVFNYGYTF
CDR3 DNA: TGTGCCAGCAGCAAAGGGTTTGAACAGGTTTTTAACTATGGCTACACCTTC

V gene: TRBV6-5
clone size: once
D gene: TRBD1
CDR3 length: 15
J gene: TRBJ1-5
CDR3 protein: CASSSRDRVGQPQHF
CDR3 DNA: TGTGCCAGCAGTTCACGGGACAGGGTGGGTCAGCCCCAGCATTTT

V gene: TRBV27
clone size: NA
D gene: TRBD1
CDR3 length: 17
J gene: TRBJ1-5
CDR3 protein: CASSPKTGTGAGQPQHF
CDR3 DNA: TGTGCCAGCAGTCCAAAAACCGGGACAGGAGCTGGACAGCCCCAGCATTTT

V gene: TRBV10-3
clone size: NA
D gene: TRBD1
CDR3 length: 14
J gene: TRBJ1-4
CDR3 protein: CAISEAGGNEKLFF
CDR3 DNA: TGTGCCATCAGTGAGGCAGGGGGGAATGAAAAACTGTTTTTT

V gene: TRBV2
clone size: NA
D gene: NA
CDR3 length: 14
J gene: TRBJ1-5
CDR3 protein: CASSDDRSRQPQHF
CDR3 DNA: TGTGCCAGCAGTGACGACAGATCTAGGCAGCCCCAGCATTTT

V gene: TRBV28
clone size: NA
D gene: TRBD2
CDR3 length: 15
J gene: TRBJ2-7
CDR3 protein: CASSRTTSGSYEQYF
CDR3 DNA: TGTGCCAGCAGCCGCACCACTAGCGGGAGCTACGAGCAGTACTTC

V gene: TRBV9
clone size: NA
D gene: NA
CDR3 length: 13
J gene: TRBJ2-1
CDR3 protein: CASSLSSYNEQFF
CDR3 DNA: TGTGCCAGCAGCCTGAGCTCCTACAATGAGCAGTTCTTC

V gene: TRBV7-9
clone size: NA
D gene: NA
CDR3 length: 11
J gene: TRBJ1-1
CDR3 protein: CASSLEAEAFF
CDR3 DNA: TGTGCCAGCAGCCTCGAGGCTGAAGCTTTCTTT

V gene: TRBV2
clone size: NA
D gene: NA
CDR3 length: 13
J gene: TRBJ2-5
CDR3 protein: CASSPAIQETQYF
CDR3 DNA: TGTGCCAGCAGCCCAGCGATACAAGAGACCCAGTACTTC

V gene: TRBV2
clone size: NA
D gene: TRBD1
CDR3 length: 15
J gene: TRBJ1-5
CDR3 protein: CASRQTGDSNQPQHF
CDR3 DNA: TGTGCCAGCAGACAGACAGGGGATAGCAATCAGCCCCAGCATTTT

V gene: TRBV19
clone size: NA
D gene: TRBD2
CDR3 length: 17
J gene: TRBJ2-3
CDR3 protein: CASRGLAGGPYQDTQYF
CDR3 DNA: TGTGCCAGTAGGGGACTAGCGGGAGGGCCGTATCAGGATACGCAGTATTTT

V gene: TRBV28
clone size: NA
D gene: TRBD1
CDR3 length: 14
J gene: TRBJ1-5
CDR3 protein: CASSPGQGREPQHF
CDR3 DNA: TGTGCCAGCAGCCCGGGACAGGGGAGGGAACCCCAGCATTTT

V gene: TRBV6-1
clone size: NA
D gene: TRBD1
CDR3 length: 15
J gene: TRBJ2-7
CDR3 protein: CASSVTGGSPYEQYF
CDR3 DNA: TGTGCCAGCAGTGTTACAGGGGGCTCACCCTACGAGCAGTACTTC